This is a list of T cell receptor beta chains from one sample in a study of Graves' ophthalmopathy and Graves' hyperthyroidism. TCRdb processed the multiplex PCR reads anew with MiXCR; each CDR3 protein has one entry. The table shows 150,000 or so distinct CDR3 sequences, with 39% occurring only once. Sequencing used peripheral blood. The origin of the receptors is a young man with Graves' ophthalmopathy. The CDR3 runs from the conserved cysteine through the conserved F or W. The D gene is left open where the match is weak. Part of the rows lack a size; the others show once, few, many or a class for expanded clones.

j_call clone_size cdr3_length d_call v_call cdr3_nt cdr3_aa
TRBJ1-2 many 14 TRBD1 TRBV5-1 TGCGCCAGCAGCTCGGAGACAGGGCCCTATGGCTACACCTTC CASSSETGPYGYTF
TRBJ1-2 many 15 TRBD1 TRBV20-1 TGCAGTGCCATCCTCGGACAGGGGTCTAACTATGGCTACACCTTC CSAILGQGSNYGYTF
TRBJ2-5 NA 19 TRBD2 TRBV19 TGTGCCAGTAGTATATACCCCCTGTTCAGGCTAGCGGGGGATGAGACCCAGTACTTC CASSIYPLFRLAGDETQYF
TRBJ1-2 many 14 TRBD1 TRBV27 TGTGCCAGCAGTGCCGCGGGACAGATCTATGGCTACACCTTC CASSAAGQIYGYTF
TRBJ1-5 many 11 NA TRBV6-2/TRBV6-3 TGTGCCAGCAGTTACCCTCAGCCCCAGCATTTT CASSYPQPQHF
TRBJ1-6 NA 15 NA TRBV6-1 TGTGCCAGCAGTGAAATTCAAGGCAGGATTTCACCCCTCCACTTT CASSEIQGRISPLHF
TRBJ2-5 NA 14 NA TRBV27 TGTGCCAGCAGGGGAGACATGTCCCAAGAGACCCAGTACTTC CASRGDMSQETQYF
TRBJ1-1 many 12 NA TRBV20-1 TGCAGTGCCCCCCGGGGGAACACTGAAGCTTTCTTT CSAPRGNTEAFF
TRBJ1-2 NA 12 NA TRBV24-1 TGTGCCACCAGTGCCGGGACGGCGGGCTACACCTTC CATSAGTAGYTF
TRBJ2-5 many 14 NA TRBV9 TGTGCCAGCAGCCTAGGGGTTTCCCAAGAGACCCAGTACTTC CASSLGVSQETQYF
TRBJ2-5 NA 16 TRBD2 TRBV6-1 TGTGCCAGCAGTACCTCCAGGACTAGCGGCCAAGAGACCCAGTACTTC CASSTSRTSGQETQYF
TRBJ1-2 many 13 NA TRBV11-1 TGTGCCAGCAGCTTATCCACCACTTATGGCTACACCTTC CASSLSTTYGYTF
TRBJ2-5 many 15 NA TRBV29-1 TGCAGCGTTCGGTTCTTGGAGGTGGGTGAAGAGACCCAGTACTTC CSVRFLEVGEETQYF
TRBJ2-2 many 18 TRBD2 TRBV6-2/TRBV6-3 TGTGCCAGCAGTCCCCCTGGGACTAGCGGCATTAACACCGGGGAGCTGTTTTTT CASSPPGTSGINTGELFF
TRBJ2-7 many 17 TRBD2 TRBV4-2 TGTGCCAGCAGCCAACGCCGGACTAGCGAACTAACCTACGAGCAGTACTTC CASSQRRTSELTYEQYF
TRBJ2-7 NA 12 NA TRBV28 TGTGCCAGCAATCCTCAGGGCTACGAGCAGTACTTC CASNPQGYEQYF
TRBJ2-4 NA 12 NA TRBV10-3 TGTGCCATCAGTGATCCCCAAAACATTCAGTACTTC CAISDPQNIQYF
TRBJ1-6 NA 15 TRBD1 TRBV20-1 TGCAGTGCTAGAGGACCCGGGACAGGATTATCACCCCTCCACTTT CSARGPGTGLSPLHF